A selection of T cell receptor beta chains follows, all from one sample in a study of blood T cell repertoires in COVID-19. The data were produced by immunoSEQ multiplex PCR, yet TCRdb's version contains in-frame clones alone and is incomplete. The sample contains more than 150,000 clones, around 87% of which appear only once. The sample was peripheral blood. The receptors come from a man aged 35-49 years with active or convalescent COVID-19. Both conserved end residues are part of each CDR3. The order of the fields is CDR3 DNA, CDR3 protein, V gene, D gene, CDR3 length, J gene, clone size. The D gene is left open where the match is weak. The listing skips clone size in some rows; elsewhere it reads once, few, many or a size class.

DNA: TGTGCCAGCAGCCTGGGGGGACAGGGGACCTACGAGCAGTACTTC; CDR3: CASSLGGQGTYEQYF; V: TRBV5-4; D: TRBD1; length: 15; J: TRBJ2-7; size: NA
DNA: TGTGCCAGCAGCGTAGATTGGGGGCCAAGCTATGGCTACACCTTC; CDR3: CASSVDWGPSYGYTF; V: TRBV9; D: NA; length: 15; J: TRBJ1-2; size: NA
DNA: TGTGCTAGTGGTTTGGCCCGGGTTACGAACACCGGGGAGCTGTTTTTT; CDR3: CASGLARVTNTGELFF; V: TRBV12-5; D: NA; length: 16; J: TRBJ2-2; size: NA
DNA: TGTGCCAGCAGCCCAACAGGGGTTGACAATCAGCCCCAGCATTTT; CDR3: CASSPTGVDNQPQHF; V: TRBV7-2; D: TRBD1; length: 15; J: TRBJ1-5; size: NA
DNA: TGTGCCAGCAGTTTGATCGCTTCAGGGCCCTATGGCTACACCTTC; CDR3: CASSLIASGPYGYTF; V: TRBV27; D: NA; length: 15; J: TRBJ1-2; size: NA
DNA: TGTGCCAGCAGCGGAGGCCTGACTAGCGGCACAGATACGCAGTATTTT; CDR3: CASSGGLTSGTDTQYF; V: TRBV9; D: TRBD2; length: 16; J: TRBJ2-3; size: NA
DNA: TGTGCCAGCAGCTTAGCTTTTGGGCCCTACAATGAGCAGTTCTTC; CDR3: CASSLAFGPYNEQFF; V: TRBV7-2; D: NA; length: 15; J: TRBJ2-1; size: NA
DNA: TGTGCCAGCAGTTACGCCCTTGGGAGGGCCGCCACTGAAGCTTTCTTT; CDR3: CASSYALGRAATEAFF; V: TRBV6-5; D: NA; length: 16; J: TRBJ1-1; size: once
DNA: TGTGCCAGCAGTGCCCTGACAGGGGCTTACAATGAGCAGTTCTTC; CDR3: CASSALTGAYNEQFF; V: TRBV25-1; D: TRBD1; length: 15; J: TRBJ2-1; size: once
DNA: TGTGCCAGCTCACCACCGGAGCCAGGGGGAGACGAAAAACTGTTTTTT; CDR3: CASSPPEPGGDEKLFF; V: TRBV18; D: TRBD1; length: 16; J: TRBJ1-4; size: NA
DNA: TGTGCCTGGACCCGGGGGAGGGTTGACAATGAGCAGTTCTTC; CDR3: CAWTRGRVDNEQFF; V: TRBV30; D: TRBD2; length: 14; J: TRBJ2-1; size: NA
DNA: TGTGCCAGCAGTTTTTGGGACAAGATGAACACTGAAGCTTTCTTT; CDR3: CASSFWDKMNTEAFF; V: TRBV7-9; D: NA; length: 15; J: TRBJ1-1; size: NA
DNA: TGTGCCACCAGTGATTTGGGGACAGGGGGCGGCGTTCGGATCAATGAGCAGTTCTTC; CDR3: CATSDLGTGGGVRINEQFF; V: TRBV24-1; D: TRBD1; length: 19; J: TRBJ2-1; size: NA
DNA: TGCGCCAGCAGCACCGGGGACAGACTCGCCTACAATGAGCAGTTCTTC; CDR3: CASSTGDRLAYNEQFF; V: TRBV5-1; D: TRBD1; length: 16; J: TRBJ2-1; size: NA
DNA: TGTGCCAGCAGTTACTCGGCGGGAAACACAGATACGCAGTATTTT; CDR3: CASSYSAGNTDTQYF; V: TRBV6-2/TRBV6-3; D: NA; length: 15; J: TRBJ2-3; size: NA
DNA: TGCGCCAGCAGCTTGGTACCGGCCGGGACAGGGAATTCACCCCTCCACTTT; CDR3: CASSLVPAGTGNSPLHF; V: TRBV5-1; D: TRBD1; length: 17; J: TRBJ1-6; size: NA
DNA: TGTGCCATCAGTTCTCCGGGACAGGGGGATGAAAAACTGTTTTTT; CDR3: CAISSPGQGDEKLFF; V: TRBV10-3; D: TRBD1; length: 15; J: TRBJ1-4; size: NA
DNA: TGCGCCAGCAGCCAAGATACGAGCTGGGACAAGGAAGCTTTCTTT; CDR3: CASSQDTSWDKEAFF; V: TRBV4-3; D: NA; length: 15; J: TRBJ1-1; size: NA
DNA: TGTGCCAGCACCACCCTAAGCCGGAACACTGAAGCTTTCTTT; CDR3: CASTTLSRNTEAFF; V: TRBV6-5; D: NA; length: 14; J: TRBJ1-1; size: NA
DNA: TGTGCCAGCAGTGAACACAGGGGCGTGGCTTTCTTT; CDR3: CASSEHRGVAFF; V: TRBV2; D: TRBD1; length: 12; J: TRBJ1-1; size: NA
DNA: TGTGCCAGCAGCCAGTCCCCGGGACTAGCGGGCCAAAACTCCTACAATGAGCAGTTCTTC; CDR3: CASSQSPGLAGQNSYNEQFF; V: TRBV4-2; D: TRBD2; length: 20; J: TRBJ2-1; size: NA
DNA: TGTGCCAGCAGGACTAAATCGAACACCGGGGAGCTGTTTTTT; CDR3: CASRTKSNTGELFF; V: TRBV6-5; D: NA; length: 14; J: TRBJ2-2; size: NA
DNA: TGTGCCACCAGCAGAGATCGGGGGGCTGAAGCTTTCTTT; CDR3: CATSRDRGAEAFF; V: TRBV15; D: NA; length: 13; J: TRBJ1-1; size: NA
DNA: TGTGCCAGCAGCCTGGGGGAGGGGCAAGAGACCCAGTACTTC; CDR3: CASSLGEGQETQYF; V: TRBV7-9; D: TRBD2; length: 14; J: TRBJ2-5; size: few
DNA: TGTGCCAGCAGTTACGGGGGGGGAGGCAACTATGGCTACACCTTC; CDR3: CASSYGGGGNYGYTF; V: TRBV6-5; D: NA; length: 15; J: TRBJ1-2; size: NA
DNA: TGTGCCAGCAGTTACGGGCCTCACTATGGCTACACCTTC; CDR3: CASSYGPHYGYTF; V: TRBV6-5; D: NA; length: 13; J: TRBJ1-2; size: NA
DNA: TGCAGTGCTAGTTTCGGGGGGACACCGACCGGGGAGCTGTTTTTT; CDR3: CSASFGGTPTGELFF; V: TRBV20-1; D: NA; length: 15; J: TRBJ2-2; size: NA
DNA: TGCGCCAGCAGCTTGCGGGGGGTGAGGGAGACCCAGTACTTC; CDR3: CASSLRGVRETQYF; V: TRBV5-1; D: TRBD2; length: 14; J: TRBJ2-5; size: NA
DNA: TGTGCCAGCAGCTTGGGGACAGGGTACTCGGGCTACACCTTC; CDR3: CASSLGTGYSGYTF; V: TRBV5-4; D: TRBD1; length: 14; J: TRBJ1-2; size: NA
DNA: TGTGCCAGCAGCTTAAAGGGGGCGACTGAAGCTTTCTTT; CDR3: CASSLKGATEAFF; V: TRBV11-3; D: TRBD1; length: 13; J: TRBJ1-1; size: NA
DNA: TGTGCCAGTAGTCGGGACACTCCAGGCTACGAGCAGTACTTC; CDR3: CASSRDTPGYEQYF; V: TRBV19; D: NA; length: 14; J: TRBJ2-7; size: NA